This passage covers 24 T cell receptor beta chains from one sample sequenced in a study of control samples from healthy donors and cancer patients (dated by TCRdb to about 2020). Libraries were built with the immunoSEQ multiplex PCR assay. TCRdb took over this immuneACCESS table, retaining in-frame rearrangements with V and J assigned. Such tables are incomplete; in checked studies, under half of the missing clones stem from an unresolved V gene, and the remainder is unexplained. The sample has roughly 30,000 clones on record, approximately 90% of them singletons. The ten largest clones represent 3% to 4% of the sample. The specimen was formalin-fixed, paraffin-embedded tissue. Receptors originate from a female donor with melanoma.

The chain is built from TRBV5-4 and TRBJ2-5; D possibly uses TRBD1 or TRBD2 (5 bases each). The CDR3 sequence is 16 residues long. Germline V CDR1 and CDR2: SGHNT, YYREEE (reference sequence). Trimming left V 0 bases short and J 2 bases short, with 14 bases between. The CDR3 spells CASSLVLGTGQETQYF. The CDR3 region has the DNA TGTGCCAGCAGCTTGGTTTTAGGGACGGGACAAGAGACCCAGTACTTC.

The rearrangement uses TRBV6-5 and TRBJ2-1; 12 bases align to TRBD1. Germline V gene sequence: CDR1 MNHEY, CDR2 SVGAGI. V trimming: 0 bases; J trimming: 11 bases; junction bases outside the gene matches: 8. CDR3 length: 16 amino acids. The CDR3 loop reads CASSYSAGTGGGKQFF. CDR3 nucleotide sequence: TGTGCCAGCAGTTACTCCGCGGGGACAGGGGGCGGGAAGCAGTTCTTC.

This clone was detected only once. This chain connects TRBV5-1 to TRBJ1-3, with D unclear. Germline loops: CDR1 SGHRS, CDR2 YFSETQ. This CDR3 has 15 amino acids. Trimming left V 0 bases short and J 5 bases short, with 12 bases between. The CDR3: CASSLERAGRNTIYF. The CDR3 DNA is TGCGCCAGCAGCTTGGAACGTGCGGGCCGAAACACCATATATTTT.

CDR3: CASSPGGQSSGNTIYF. In DNA form, the CDR3 reads TGCGCCAGCAGCCCCGGGGGACAGTCCTCTGGAAACACCATATATTTT. This chain joins TRBV5-1 and TRBJ1-3, with 7 bases aligning to TRBD1. The CDR3 is 16 amino acids. Trimming at V came to 4 bases and at J to 0 bases, leaving 7 bases not matched to a gene. CDR1 is SGHRS, CDR2 YFSETQ, per germline. Full variable domain (missing parts from reference TRBV5-1 and TRBJ1-3): KAGVTQTPRYLIKTRGQQVTLSCSPISGHRSVSWYQQTPGQGLQFLFEYFSETQRNKGNFPGRFSGRQFSNSRSEMNVSTLELGDSALYLCASSPGGQSSGNTIYFGEGSWLTVV.

The chain has TRBV18 and TRBJ2-7; D remains ambiguous. Trimming left V 5 bases short and J 7 bases short, with 12 bases between. Germline values: CDR1 KGHSH, CDR2 LQKENI. The CDR3 consists of 12 residues. The CDR3 reads CASSSRLEEQYF. The CDR3 DNA follows: TGTGCCAGCTCATCGAGACTTGAGGAGCAGTACTTC.

CDR3 in DNA: TGTGCCAGCAGGGAGGGCTTCCAAGAGACCCAGTACTTC. Amino acids: CASREGFQETQYF. The V call is TRBV28, the J call TRBJ2-5; TRBD2 might be the D (6 bases). CDR3 length: 13 amino acids. V was trimmed by 6 bases and J by 1 base, leaving 9 bases between them. Germline assignment: CDR1 MDHEN and CDR2 SYDVKM. The variable domain in full, with the rest retrieved from reference TRBV28 and TRBJ2-5, is DVKVTQSSRYLVKRTGEKVFLECVQDMDHENMFWYRQDPGLGLRLIYFSYDVKMKEKGDIPEGYSVSREKKERFSLILESASTNQTSMYLCASREGFQETQYFGPGTRLLVL.

The chain joins TRBV7-8 to TRBJ1-2, with 7 bases that match TRBD1. CDR1 and CDR2 from the germline V gene are SGHVS and FQNEAQ. CDR3 length equals 14 residues. V was pared by 5 bases and J by 4 bases, with 7 bases of the junction left unmatched. CDR3 in amino acids: CASSQRGLGYGYTF. The CDR3 DNA reads TGTGCCAGCAGCCAGAGGGGGCTGGGCTATGGCTACACCTTC.

By share, this clone counts as medium-sized. V usage is TRBV5-1 and J usage is TRBJ2-1; 15 bases agree with TRBD2. There are 18 residues in the CDR3. Germline assignment: CDR1 SGHRS and CDR2 YFSETQ. Losses at the gene ends were 4 bases for V and 0 bases for J; bases not matched to a gene: 5. The CDR3 sequence: CASSPGTSGGSSYNEQFF. CDR3 DNA sequence: TGCGCCAGCAGCCCCGGGACTAGCGGGGGGAGCTCCTACAATGAGCAGTTCTTC. Combining the CDR3 with reference TRBV5-1 and TRBJ2-1 gives the whole variable domain KAGVTQTPRYLIKTRGQQVTLSCSPISGHRSVSWYQQTPGQGLQFLFEYFSETQRNKGNFPGRFSGRQFSNSRSEMNVSTLELGDSALYLCASSPGTSGGSSYNEQFFGPGTRLTVL.

This chain links TRBV5-1 with TRBJ2-5, with 7 bases identical to TRBD2. The V segment lost 7 bases and the J segment 4 bases; nucleotides outside the gene matches: 1. The CDR3 has 11 residues. Germline lookup yields CDR1 SGHRS and CDR2 YFSETQ. The CDR3 DNA reads as TGCGCCAGCGGGGGGGGAGAGACCCAGTACTTC. It translates to CASGGGETQYF.

The J gene is TRBJ2-3, the V gene TRBV2; TRBD1 is a possible D gene (8 bases). CDR3 length equals 15 residues. Germline V lookup: CDR1 SNHLY, CDR2 FYNNEI. Trimming left V 5 bases short and J 9 bases short, with 21 bases between. The CDR3 DNA reads TGTGCCAGCAGTCCCCTCCAATTACAGGGGGGGACGCAGTATTTT. Amino acid sequence: CASSPLQLQGGTQYF.

This clone was seen once. The CDR3 is CASSVQNTEAFF. In DNA, the CDR3 is TGTGCCAGCAGTGTTCAGAACACTGAAGCTTTCTTT. This chain connects TRBV2 to TRBJ1-1; D is undetermined. This CDR3 has 12 residues. Germline V lookup: CDR1 SNHLY, CDR2 FYNNEI. V was clipped by 4 bases and J by 1 base, with 4 bases between them.

The chain has TRBV10-3 and TRBJ1-5, with 7 bases aligning to TRBD1. The CDR3 sequence is 13 residues long. With 6 bases clipped from V and 4 bases from J, the junction kept 3 bases outside the gene matches. Germline V gene sequence: CDR1 ENHRY, CDR2 SYGVKD. Here the CDR3 reads CAISLTGNQPQHF. CDR3 DNA sequence: TGTGCCATCAGCCTGACAGGGAATCAGCCCCAGCATTTT.

The chain combines TRBV20-1 with TRBJ2-1, with 8 bases fitting TRBD2. The CDR3 has 15 residues. Germline CDR1 is DFQATT and CDR2 is SNEGSKA (reference sequence). The V and J ends lost 5 bases and 2 bases, in that order; junction bases with no gene match: 8. CDR3 in amino acids: CSARAAGGTYNEQFF. CDR3 nucleotides: TGCAGTGCTCGTGCGGCGGGAGGTACCTACAATGAGCAGTTCTTC.

The V call is TRBV7-3, the J call TRBJ2-1; D possibly uses TRBD1 or TRBD2 (5 bases each). V lost 5 bases, J lost 8 bases, and 22 bases lay in between. Germline V lookup: CDR1 SGHTA, CDR2 FQGTGA. The CDR3 is 16 residues long. CDR3 coding DNA: TGTGCCAGCAGCATATTACTAGGGGCGTCGTTCGATGAGCAGTTCTTC. Translated, it gives CASSILLGASFDEQFF.

The DNA for the CDR3 is TGTGCCAGCAGCCCGGGTCTAATTTATGGCTACACCTTC. Protein: CASSPGLIYGYTF. The chain recombines TRBV7-9 with TRBJ1-2; the D is unclear. Per the germline V gene, CDR1 is SEHNR and CDR2 is FQNEAQ (reference sequence). This CDR3 has 13 residues. V was cut by 5 bases and J by 5 bases, with 12 bases left in between.

The chain joins TRBV5-5 to TRBJ2-1, with D maybe TRBD2 (6 bases). The CDR3 is 14 residues long. The V end lost 5 bases, the J end lost 8 bases, and 17 bases lay between the germline ends. The V gene's germline CDR1 is SGHKS and CDR2 YYEKEE (reference sequence). DNA for the CDR3: TGTGCCAGCAGACCGGAGGGCCTGATGGATGAGCAGTTCTTC. Its translation is CASRPEGLMDEQFF. Full variable domain (remainder filled in from reference TRBV5-5 and TRBJ2-1): DAGVTQSPTHLIKTRGQQVTLRCSPISGHKSVSWYQQVLGQGPQFIFQYYEKEERGRGNFPDRFSARQFPNYSSELNVNALLLGDSALYLCASRPEGLMDEQFFGPGTRLTVL.

The genes are TRBV2 and TRBJ2-3; 8 nucleotides agree with TRBD1. The V gene's germline CDR1 is SNHLY and CDR2 FYNNEI. Unmatched junction bases numbered 4, after V lost 7 bases and J lost 1 base. This CDR3 spans 14 amino acids. CDR3 loop: CASTRTGRTDTQYF. The CDR3 DNA follows: TGTGCCAGCACCAGGACAGGGCGCACAGATACGCAGTATTTT.

The chain couples TRBV6-2 or TRBV6-3 to TRBJ1-1; 7 bases match TRBD1. V shed 6 bases and J 5 bases; nucleotides not matched to a gene: 6. This CDR3 is 13 amino acids long. Germline V lookup: CDR1 MNHEY, CDR2 SVGEGT. CDR3 region: CASSPTGRTEAFF. The DNA for the CDR3 is TGTGCCAGCAGCCCGACAGGGCGGACTGAAGCTTTCTTT.

As regards this clone: Relative to the germline gene, one junction end is altered; a read error may explain this. Other DNA sequences of this sample code for an identical CDR3. This sequence joins TRBV4-3 and TRBJ1-2; 7 bases match TRBD1. The V gene's germline CDR1 is LGHNA and CDR2 YSLEER. The CDR3 loop spans 15 amino acids. The chain's CDR3 is CASSQEEGAPLGYTF. CDR3 nucleotides: TGCGCCAGCAGCCAAGAGGAGGGGGCCCCCCTTGGCTATACCTTC.

The V and J genes are TRBV28 and TRBJ2-7; 7 bases are shared with TRBD2. Trimming took 4 bases from V and 3 from J; bases not matched to a gene: 12. The CDR3 loop spans 16 amino acids. Germline lookup yields CDR1 MDHEN and CDR2 SYDVKM. This CDR3 reads CASSSSDAGERYEQYF. For the CDR3, the DNA is TGTGCCAGCAGTTCCTCCGATGCGGGAGAACGCTACGAGCAGTACTTC.

The chain is built from TRBV5-6 and TRBJ2-5; D is uncertain. V was cut by 0 bases and J by 5 bases, with 5 bases left in between. The CDR3 totals 12 residues. Germline assignment: CDR1 SGHDT and CDR2 YYEEEE. The CDR3 here is CASSLVGETQYF. The CDR3 DNA reads as TGTGCCAGCAGCTTGGTAGGGGAGACCCAGTACTTC.

The gene calls are TRBV12-3 or TRBV12-4 and TRBJ1-5, with D uncertain. V lost 4 bases and J 7 bases, leaving 11 bases between the germline ends. There are 13 residues in the CDR3. The CDR3: CASSSGSLQPQHF. Here the CDR3 DNA reads TGTGCCAGCAGTTCGGGGTCCCTACAGCCCCAGCATTTT.

CDR3 coding DNA: TGTGCCAGCAGCCCGGGGTGGGCGCAGTACTTC. As protein: CASSPGWAQYF. The J gene is TRBJ2-7, the V gene TRBV3-1 (or the pseudogene TRBV3-2); D perhaps matches TRBD2 (5 bases). This CDR3 region has 11 residues. V dropped 4 bases and J dropped 9 bases, with 10 bases sitting between them. CDR1 and CDR2 (germline): LGHDT, YNNKEL (reference sequence).

Regarding this clone: One junction end does not reproduce the germline sequence, and a read error may be involved. This chain uses TRBV6-5 with TRBJ1-1, with TRBD1 identical over 7 bases. Per the germline V gene, CDR1 is MNHEY and CDR2 is SVGAGI. CDR3 length equals 12 residues. The chain's CDR3 is CASSYSGRGRVF. As DNA, the CDR3 is TGTGCCAGCAGTTACTCGGGGAGGGGGCGGGTTTTT.